One and the same sample provided the 16 T cell receptor beta chains below, sequenced in a study of beta chain features in type 1 diabetes. Expressed TCRB transcripts were sequenced because the entire RNA isolate underwent reverse transcription. Generated by immunoSEQ multiplex PCR, the TCRdb table keeps only in-frame clones and is missing some. Here the sample spans almost 350,000 clones, around a fifth being singletons. The material sequenced was naive CD4+ T cells from blood. Source of these receptors: a woman aged 18 to 35 in good health.

The sample holds a few counts of this clone. This chain links TRBV19 with TRBJ2-7; D gene unclear. Trimming took off 6 bases at V and 3 bases at J, with 12 bases between the two ends. The CDR3 has 13 amino acids. The germline CDR1 and CDR2 sequences are LNHDA and SQIVND (reference sequence). The CDR3, as DNA: TGTGCCAGTAGCCGAGGCCTCTACTACGAGCAGTACTTC. It codes for CASSRGLYYEQYF.

This clone came up a few times. The rearrangement links TRBV7-2 to TRBJ1-2, with D uncertain. Between the trimmed V and J ends, which lost 3 bases and 0 bases, there was a span of 14 bases. The germline V gene has CDR1 SGHTA and CDR2 FQGNSA. The CDR3 runs to 16 residues. The CDR3, as DNA: TGTGCCAGCAGCTTCACCGCGGGGTCGGCTAACTATGGCTACACCTTC. It yields the protein CASSFTAGSANYGYTF. Full variable domain (missing parts from reference TRBV7-2 and TRBJ1-2): GAGVSQSPSNKVTEKGKDVELRCDPISGHTALYWYRQSLGQGLEFLIYFQGNSAPDKSGLPSDRFSAERTGGSVSTLTIQRTQQEDSAVYLCASSFTAGSANYGYTFGSGTRLTVV.

This clone was detected a few times. V and J are TRBV20-1 and TRBJ1-2; D is perhaps TRBD1 (6 bases). Germline-derived CDR1 and CDR2 are DFQATT and SNEGSKA (reference sequence). The CDR3 consists of 11 residues. The V gene lost 5 bases and the J gene lost 6 bases, with 10 bases spanning the gap. CDR3 coding DNA: TGCAGTGCTCCGGACAGAGATGGCTACACCTTC. This sequence encodes CSAPDRDGYTF.

The chain joins TRBV7-2 to TRBJ2-5; the match to TRBD2 covers 9 bases. With 1 base clipped from V and 3 bases from J, the junction kept 6 bases outside the gene matches. This CDR3 has 16 residues. Germline loops: CDR1 SGHTA, CDR2 FQGNSA. The DNA for the CDR3 is TGTGCCAGCAGCTTAGTCGCAGCGGGAGGTGAAGAGACCCAGTACTTC. Protein product: CASSLVAAGGEETQYF. Based on the CDR3 plus reference TRBV7-2 and TRBJ2-5, the full variable domain is GAGVSQSPSNKVTEKGKDVELRCDPISGHTALYWYRQSLGQGLEFLIYFQGNSAPDKSGLPSDRFSAERTGGSVSTLTIQRTQQEDSAVYLCASSLVAAGGEETQYFGPGTRLLVL.

The gene calls are TRBV13 and TRBJ2-2, with 7 bases fitting TRBD2. Trimming took 0 bases from V and 7 from J; bases not matched to a gene: 8. The CDR3 has 16 amino acids. Germline CDR1 PRHDT, CDR2 FYEKMQ (reference sequence). CDR3 in DNA: TGTGCCAGCAGCTTAGGTCGCCTAGCGGTGGGCGGGGAGCTGTTTTTT. This gives the protein CASSLGRLAVGGELFF.

J is TRBJ2-1 and V is TRBV5-4, with 7 bases fitting TRBD1. The CDR3 consists of 16 residues. Germline CDR1 and CDR2: SGHNT and YYREEE (reference sequence). Germline trimming cut 0 bases from V and 4 bases from J; bases unmatched to any gene: 7. CDR3 in amino acids: CASSLGTGPVYNEQFF. The CDR3 DNA follows: TGTGCCAGCAGCTTGGGGACAGGCCCCGTTTACAATGAGCAGTTCTTC.

This clone has just a few counts. The chain uses TRBV21-1 and TRBJ2-1; the table's D gene call, TRBD1, was not cross checked with the DNA. TRBV21-1 is described as a pseudogene. This CDR3 region has 17 residues. The CDR3 DNA sequence: TGTGCCAGCAGCAAAGGTGGGACAGGGGACCTATACAATGAGCAGTTCTTC. This translates into CASSKGGTGDLYNEQFF.

In its sample, this clone was seen a few times. Other DNA variants within this sample encode the same CDR3. J is TRBJ1-1 and V is TRBV7-2; weak D call: TRBD1 (5 bases). Between the trimmed V and J ends, which lost 4 bases and 0 bases, there was a span of 12 bases. This CDR3 comprises 15 residues. Germline CDR1 reads SGHTA; CDR2 reads FQGNSA. DNA for the CDR3: TGTGCCAGCAGCTCCTCCGGGGGATTGAACACTGAAGCTTTCTTT. It specifies CASSSSGGLNTEAFF. Full variable domain (outside the CDR3, taken from reference TRBV7-2 and TRBJ1-1): GAGVSQSPSNKVTEKGKDVELRCDPISGHTALYWYRQSLGQGLEFLIYFQGNSAPDKSGLPSDRFSAERTGGSVSTLTIQRTQQEDSAVYLCASSSSGGLNTEAFFGQGTRLTVV.

This clone was detected a few times. The gene calls are TRBV7-9 and TRBJ2-1, with a tentative D call TRBD1 (6 bases). Trimming left V 5 bases short and J 10 bases short, with 18 bases between. This CDR3 region has 14 residues. Germline V gene lookup returns CDR1 SEHNR and CDR2 FQNEAQ (reference sequence). The CDR3 DNA reads TGTGCCAGCAGCCCCCCAAACAGGGAGAAAGAGCAGTTCTTC. This encodes CASSPPNREKEQFF.

In its sample, this clone was seen a few times. The rearrangement links TRBV9 to TRBJ1-6; D is unclear. The CDR3 runs to 15 residues. Germline-derived CDR1 and CDR2 are SGDLS and YYNGEE. The V end was cut by 0 bases, the J end by 10 bases, with 14 bases between. The CDR3: CASSVAPGLGSPLHF. The CDR3 nucleotides read TGTGCCAGCAGCGTAGCTCCCGGCCTAGGCTCACCCCTCCACTTT.

The CDR3 here is CASSPLTGKYNEQFF. The CDR3 DNA reads TGTGCCAGCAGCCCCCTAACAGGGAAGTACAATGAGCAGTTCTTC. J is TRBJ2-1 and V is TRBV11-2, with a tentative D call TRBD1 (6 bases). V gave up 5 bases and J gave up 4 bases, with 15 bases separating them. Germline CDR1 SGHAT, CDR2 FQNNGV. The CDR3 totals 15 residues.

This chain uses TRBV11-2 with TRBJ2-3; no clear D. From germline, CDR1 is SGHAT and CDR2 FQNNGV. The CDR3 totals 14 residues. With 2 bases removed from V and 6 bases from J, the gap between germline ends came to 12 bases. CDR3: CASSLILRTDTQYF. The CDR3 bases are TGTGCCAGCAGCTTAATACTCCGAACTGATACGCAGTATTTT.

J is TRBJ1-2 and V is TRBV9, with D unclear. Germline V gives CDR1 SGDLS, CDR2 YYNGEE. With 4 bases removed from V and 5 bases from J, the gap between germline ends came to 21 bases. The CDR3 has 16 residues. The CDR3 reads CASSPPPYSVTYGYTF. CDR3 nucleotide sequence: TGTGCCAGCAGCCCACCCCCATACTCTGTTACGTATGGCTACACCTTC.

This chain joins TRBV9 and TRBJ2-7; the match to TRBD1 covers 8 bases. J lost 2 bases, V lost 4 bases, and 8 bases had no gene match. Per the germline V gene, CDR1 is SGDLS and CDR2 is YYNGEE. CDR3 length: 15 amino acids. The CDR3 is CASSRGQGVTYEQYF. Here the CDR3 DNA reads TGTGCCAGCAGCCGTGGACAGGGTGTGACCTACGAGCAGTACTTC. The full variable domain, in which reference TRBV9 and TRBJ2-7 provide the parts outside the CDR3, is DSGVTQTPKHLITATGQRVTLRCSPRSGDLSVYWYQQSLDQGLQFLIQYYNGEERAKGNILERFSAQQFPDLHSELNLSSLELGDSALYFCASSRGQGVTYEQYFGPGTRLTVT.

This clone was picked up a small number of times. The gene calls are TRBV7-2 and TRBJ2-7, with D hard to call. The CDR3 sequence is 13 residues long. V lost 2 bases to trimming and J lost 0 bases, with 5 bases between them. Germline V gives CDR1 SGHTA, CDR2 FQGNSA. The CDR3 sequence: CASSLSNSYEQYF. The CDR3 coding sequence is TGTGCCAGCAGCTTAAGCAACTCCTACGAGCAGTACTTC. Full variable domain (remainder filled in from reference TRBV7-2 and TRBJ2-7): GAGVSQSPSNKVTEKGKDVELRCDPISGHTALYWYRQSLGQGLEFLIYFQGNSAPDKSGLPSDRFSAERTGGSVSTLTIQRTQQEDSAVYLCASSLSNSYEQYFGPGTRLTVT.

The chain recombines TRBV18 with TRBJ2-7, with 9 bases identical to TRBD1. Germline CDR1 is KGHSH and CDR2 is LQKENI. This CDR3 has 15 residues. After removal of 4 bases from V and 4 bases from J, the junction contained 8 bases not matched to a gene. The CDR3 DNA is TGTGCCAGCTCACGACCGGGACAGGGCACGTACGAGCAGTACTTC. Amino acids: CASSRPGQGTYEQYF.